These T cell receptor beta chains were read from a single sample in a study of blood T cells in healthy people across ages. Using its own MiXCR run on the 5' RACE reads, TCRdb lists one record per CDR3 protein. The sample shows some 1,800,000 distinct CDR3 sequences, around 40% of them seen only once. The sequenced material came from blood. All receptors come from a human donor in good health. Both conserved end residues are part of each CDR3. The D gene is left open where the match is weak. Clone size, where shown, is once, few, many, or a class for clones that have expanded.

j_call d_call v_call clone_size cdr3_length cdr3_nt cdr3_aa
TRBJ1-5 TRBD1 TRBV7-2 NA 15 TGTGCCAGCAGCTCAAGACGGGACAGAGCGCAGCCCCAGCATTTT CASSSRRDRAQPQHF
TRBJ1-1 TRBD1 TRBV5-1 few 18 TGCGCCAGCAGCTTGGTTCCTCGGGGACAGGCGCGGGTCACTGAAGCTTTCTTT CASSLVPRGQARVTEAFF
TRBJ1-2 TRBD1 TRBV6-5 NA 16 TGTGCCAGCAGTCCCCATCCACAGGGGGCAGACGATGGCTACACCTTC CASSPHPQGADDGYTF
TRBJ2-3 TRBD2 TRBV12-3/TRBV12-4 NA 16 TGTGCCAGCAGTTTTGCCGCTAGCGGGGGTACAGATACGCAGTATTTT CASSFAASGGTDTQYF
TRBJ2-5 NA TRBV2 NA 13 TGTGCCAGCACTCCACCGGTGCAAGAGACCCAGTACTTC CASTPPVQETQYF
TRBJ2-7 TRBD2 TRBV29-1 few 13 TGCAGCGTTGTTTCCGGGAGGGTCGACGAGCAGTACTTC CSVVSGRVDEQYF
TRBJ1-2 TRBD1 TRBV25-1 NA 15 TGTGCCAGCAGTGAATCTGGGACAGGGCCCCTGGGCTACACCTTC CASSESGTGPLGYTF
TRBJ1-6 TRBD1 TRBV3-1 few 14 TGTGCCAGCAGCCAACGGACAGGGGAATCACCCCTCCACTTT CASSQRTGESPLHF
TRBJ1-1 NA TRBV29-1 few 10 TGCAGCGTACAGGTGACTGAAGCTTTCTTT CSVQVTEAFF
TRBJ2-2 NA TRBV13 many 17 TGTGCCAGCAGCCCCCGGGACGGCCAGAAGAACACCGGGGAGCTGTTTTTT CASSPRDGQKNTGELFF
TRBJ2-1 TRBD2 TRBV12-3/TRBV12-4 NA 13 TGTGCCAGCAGTGCCCCGGGGGGTAATGAGCAGTTCTTC CASSAPGGNEQFF
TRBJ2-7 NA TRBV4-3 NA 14 TGCGCCAGCAGCCAAGAAACTCCAGCCTACGAGCAGTACTTC CASSQETPAYEQYF
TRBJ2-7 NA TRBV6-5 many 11 TGTGCCAGCGCAAGGCTCAACGAGCAGTACTTC CASARLNEQYF
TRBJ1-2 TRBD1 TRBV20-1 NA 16 TGCAGTGCTAGAGGGGGCAGGGGGCTTGGCAACTATGGCTACACCTTC CSARGGRGLGNYGYTF
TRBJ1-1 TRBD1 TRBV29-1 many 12 TGCAGCGGAGGACAGGGTGACACTGAAGCTTTCTTT CSGGQGDTEAFF
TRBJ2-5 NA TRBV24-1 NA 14 TGTGCCACCAGTGATCCGGGATGGGGGGAGACCCAGTACTTC CATSDPGWGETQYF
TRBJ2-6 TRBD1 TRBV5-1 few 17 TGCGCCAGCAGCGCCACAACAGGGGCAGGTGGGGCCAACGTCCTGACTTTC CASSATTGAGGANVLTF
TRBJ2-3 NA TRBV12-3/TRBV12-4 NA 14 TGTGCCAGCGGGCCCCTCGGAGGCACAGATACGCAGTATTTT CASGPLGGTDTQYF
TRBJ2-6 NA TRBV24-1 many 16 TGTGCCACCAGTGCCCAGGGGGGCTCTGGGGCCAACGTCCTGACTTTC CATSAQGGSGANVLTF
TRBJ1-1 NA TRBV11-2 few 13 TGTGCCAGCAGAAAGGGGGTGTTGGCTGAAGCTTTCTTT CASRKGVLAEAFF
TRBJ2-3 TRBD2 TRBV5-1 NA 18 TGCGCCAGCCAACGTGGGACTAGCGGGGTGGTACTGAGAGATACGCAGTATTTT CASQRGTSGVVLRDTQYF
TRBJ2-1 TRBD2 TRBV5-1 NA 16 TGCGCCAGCAGCATAGCTAGCGGGGGACTCTACAATGAGCAGTTCTTC CASSIASGGLYNEQFF
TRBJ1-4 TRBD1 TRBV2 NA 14 TGTGCCAGCAACCTCGGGACAGGGGGGGAAAAACTGTTTTTT CASNLGTGGEKLFF
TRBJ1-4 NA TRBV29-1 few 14 TGCAGCGTGGGTACCGGGGCTCGTAATGAAAAACTGTTTTTT CSVGTGARNEKLFF
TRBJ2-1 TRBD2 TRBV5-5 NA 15 TGTGCCAGCAGCTTTATCGCGGAAACTAGCGGGGGACAGTTCTTC CASSFIAETSGGQFF
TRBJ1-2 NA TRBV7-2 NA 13 TGTGCCAGCAGCTTAGACAGGCAGAATGGCTACACCTTC CASSLDRQNGYTF
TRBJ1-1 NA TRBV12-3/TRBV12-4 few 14 TGTGCCAGCAGTTTAATGGTTTGGAACACTGAAGCTTTCTTT CASSLMVWNTEAFF
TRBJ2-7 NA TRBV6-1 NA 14 TGTGCCAGCAGTGCAACAGGGAAGAGCCACGAGCAGTACTTC CASSATGKSHEQYF
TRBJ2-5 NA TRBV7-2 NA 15 TGTGCCAGCAGCTTAGGTGGGCTAGCCTACGAGACCCAGTACTTC CASSLGGLAYETQYF
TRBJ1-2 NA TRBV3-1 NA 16 TGTGCCAGCAGCCAAGAATCAGGAAAGTCTGCCTATGGCTACACCTTC CASSQESGKSAYGYTF
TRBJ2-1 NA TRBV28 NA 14 TGTGCCAGCAGTTTAGGCCAATTCTACAATGAGCAGTTCTTC CASSLGQFYNEQFF